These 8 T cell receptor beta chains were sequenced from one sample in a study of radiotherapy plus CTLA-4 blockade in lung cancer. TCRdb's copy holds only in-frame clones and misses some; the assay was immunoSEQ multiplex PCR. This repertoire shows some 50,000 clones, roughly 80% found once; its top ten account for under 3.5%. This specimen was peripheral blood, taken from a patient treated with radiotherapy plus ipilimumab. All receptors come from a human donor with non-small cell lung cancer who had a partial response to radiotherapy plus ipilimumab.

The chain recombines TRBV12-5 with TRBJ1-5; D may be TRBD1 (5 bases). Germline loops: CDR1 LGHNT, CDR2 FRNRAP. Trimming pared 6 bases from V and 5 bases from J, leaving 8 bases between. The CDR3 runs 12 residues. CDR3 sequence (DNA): TGTGCTAGTGGGGGAGGGGATCAGCCCCAGCATTTT. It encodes CASGGGDQPQHF. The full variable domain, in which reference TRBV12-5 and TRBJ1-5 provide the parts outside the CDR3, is DARVTQTPRHKVTEMGQEVTMRCQPILGHNTVFWYRQTMMQGLELLAYFRNRAPLDDSGMPKDRFSAEMPDATLATLKIQPSEPRDSAVYFCASGGGDQPQHFGDGTRLSIL.

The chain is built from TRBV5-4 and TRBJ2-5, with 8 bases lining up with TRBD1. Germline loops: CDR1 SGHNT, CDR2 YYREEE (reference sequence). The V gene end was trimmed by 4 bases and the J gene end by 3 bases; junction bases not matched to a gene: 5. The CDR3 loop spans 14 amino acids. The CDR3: CASSRDRPEETQYF. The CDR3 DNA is TGTGCCAGCAGCCGGGACAGGCCGGAAGAGACCCAGTACTTC.

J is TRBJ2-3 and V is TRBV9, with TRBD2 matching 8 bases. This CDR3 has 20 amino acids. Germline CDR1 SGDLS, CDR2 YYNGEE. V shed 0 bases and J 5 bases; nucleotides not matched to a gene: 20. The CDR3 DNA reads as TGTGCCAGCAGCGTAGGGGCGTCCACCTGGGCAGCGGGGGCCGAAGATACGCAGTATTTT. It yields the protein CASSVGASTWAAGAEDTQYF. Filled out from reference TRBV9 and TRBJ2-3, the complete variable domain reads DSGVTQTPKHLITATGQRVTLRCSPRSGDLSVYWYQQSLDQGLQFLIQYYNGEERAKGNILERFSAQQFPDLHSELNLSSLELGDSALYFCASSVGASTWAAGAEDTQYFGPGTRLTVL.

CDR3 sequence: CASSLGTSYNEQFF. DNA of the CDR3: TGTGCCAGCAGCCTCGGGACATCCTACAATGAGCAGTTCTTC. The rearrangement links TRBV7-2 to TRBJ2-1, with D tentatively TRBD1 (6 bases). Germline-derived CDR1 and CDR2 are SGHTA and FQGNSA. The CDR3 totals 14 residues. The germline V and J ends were trimmed by 5 bases and 1 base, with 9 bases remaining between them.

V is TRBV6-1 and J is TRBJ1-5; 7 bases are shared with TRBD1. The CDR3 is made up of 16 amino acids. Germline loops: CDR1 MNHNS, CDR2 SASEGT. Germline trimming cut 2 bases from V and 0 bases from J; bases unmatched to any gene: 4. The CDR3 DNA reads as TGTGCCAGCAGTGAAACGACAGGGCTTAGCAATCAGCCCCAGCATTTT. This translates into CASSETTGLSNQPQHF.

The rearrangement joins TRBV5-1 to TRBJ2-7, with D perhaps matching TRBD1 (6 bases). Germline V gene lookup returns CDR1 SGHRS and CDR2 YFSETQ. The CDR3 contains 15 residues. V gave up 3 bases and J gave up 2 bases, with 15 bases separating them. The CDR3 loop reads CASSSSTGFPYEQYF. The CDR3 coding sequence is TGCGCCAGCAGCTCATCCACAGGGTTTCCCTACGAGCAGTACTTC. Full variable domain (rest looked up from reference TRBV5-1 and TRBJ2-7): KAGVTQTPRYLIKTRGQQVTLSCSPISGHRSVSWYQQTPGQGLQFLFEYFSETQRNKGNFPGRFSGRQFSNSRSEMNVSTLELGDSALYLCASSSSTGFPYEQYFGPGTRLTVT.

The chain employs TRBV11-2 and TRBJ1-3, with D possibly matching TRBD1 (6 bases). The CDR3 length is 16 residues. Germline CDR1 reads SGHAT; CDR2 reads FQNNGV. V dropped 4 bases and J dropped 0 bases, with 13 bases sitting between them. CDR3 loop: CASSSRQAVSGNTIYF. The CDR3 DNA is TGTGCCAGCAGCTCCAGACAGGCAGTCTCTGGAAACACCATATATTTT. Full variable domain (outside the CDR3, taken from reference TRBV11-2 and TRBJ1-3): EAGVAQSPRYKIIEKRQSVAFWCNPISGHATLYWYQQILGQGPKLLIQFQNNGVVDDSQLPKDRFSAERLKGVDSTLKIQPAKLEDSAVYLCASSSRQAVSGNTIYFGEGSWLTVV.

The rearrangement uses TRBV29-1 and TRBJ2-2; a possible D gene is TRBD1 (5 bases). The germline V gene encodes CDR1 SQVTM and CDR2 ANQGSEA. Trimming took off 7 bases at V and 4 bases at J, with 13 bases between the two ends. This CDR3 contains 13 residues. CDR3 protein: CSGQGSSTGELFF. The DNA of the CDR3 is TGCAGCGGTCAGGGATCGAGCACCGGGGAGCTGTTTTTT.